This TCR beta chain was identified in a study of beta chain features in type 1 diabetes. The study reverse transcribed the entire isolated RNA, so it sequenced expressed TCRB transcripts. TCRdb's table, derived via immunoSEQ multiplex PCR, lists solely in-frame clones and lacks some. The profile covers around 360,000 clones, with 10% to 15% appearing a single time and about 0.01% taken by the ten largest. V was clipped by 3 bases and J by 5 bases, with 21 bases between them. Germline CDR1 reads SQVTM; CDR2 reads ANQGSEA. The CDR3 length is 16 residues. This clone came up a few times. Its antigen is unidentified. Study conclusions and caveats: All four CD4+ subsets of Type 1 diabetes patients contained TCRB CDR3s that were moderately but significantly shorter.

The specimen sequenced was naive CD4+ T cells from blood. The receptor's source is a woman between 18 and 30 years old with type 1 diabetes. The gene calls are TRBV29-1 and TRBJ2-3; D is possibly TRBD2 (7 bases). The CDR3 DNA reads as TGCAGCGTTGAGCGGTCGGGGGGCGGGAAGAAAGATACGCAGTATTTT. It translates to CSVERSGGGKKDTQYF.